This section outlines one TCR beta chain sequence together with its context. Its antigen is not known. The data derive from a study of T cell responses to AZD1222 COVID-19 vaccine. Study overall: Whether given at about 4 or about 12 weeks, second doses were pooled. Study results and limitations: With dominance at 160-218 and 743-854, vaccine-associated CD4 TCRs spanned spike. Two doses of AZD1222 preceded a rise in Spike-specific TCR breadth and depth. In a largely white British group with more females than males, clonal diversity was possibly underestimated.

The CDR3 has 20 residues. The ends lost 6 bases at V and 7 bases at J; junction bases unmatched: 20. Germline loops: CDR1 LGHDT, CDR2 YNNKEL (reference sequence). TCRdb's table, derived via immunoSEQ multiplex PCR, lists solely in-frame clones and lacks some. The data show about 120,000 clones, about 88% seen once. The receptor was isolated from an adult in good health. The rearrangement uses TRBV3-1 (or the pseudogene TRBV3-2) and TRBJ2-1; 14 positions agree with TRBD2. The sample consisted of peripheral blood, taken on day 0 of AZD1222 vaccination. The chain's CDR3 is CASSRNPIGLAGGRANEQFF. Here the CDR3 DNA reads TGTGCCAGCAGTCGTAACCCAATCGGACTAGCGGGAGGAAGGGCGAATGAGCAGTTCTTC.